This T cell receptor (beta chain) was sequenced in a study of molecular identifiers for immune sequencing clone quantification. Study at large: Within a replicate experiment, RNA obtained from either about 20,000 or 100,000 naive CD8 cells was divided into five aliquots, and four of those aliquots were then sequenced.

The CDR3 contains 14 residues. Germline V gene sequence: CDR1 DFQATT, CDR2 SNEGSKA (reference sequence). V was clipped by 0 bases and J by 6 bases, with 14 bases between them. This clonotype was detected many times. Its antigen is undetermined. It was with previously described methods and listed TCR primers that bulk TCR libraries were made. From the PCR reads, TCRdb called clonotypes with MiXCR, one entry per CDR3 protein. In the table there are some 320,000 distinct CDR3 sequences, around 21% of which are singletons. Regarding the study as a whole: In naive cells, under 1% of molecules belonged to clones above 20 RNA copies, against over 99% in effector cells.

Sorting isolated naive CD8 T cells as CD8+CD4-CCR7+CD45RA+ events. The sequence came from a human donor in good health. Some libraries in this study had Jurkat cell RNA spiked in. The rearrangement uses TRBV20-1 and TRBJ1-2; weak D call: TRBD1 (6 bases). Source material: naive CD8+ T cells from blood, with Jurkat cell RNA spiked in. Subset specified: FACS-sorted CD8+CD4-CCR7+CD45RA+ naive T cells. CDR3 sequence (DNA): TGCAGTGCTAGAGAGACAGGAATTGGCCATGGCTACACCTTC. Its translation is CSARETGIGHGYTF.